This TCR beta chain was recovered during a study of shared clonotypes between healthy human individuals. Positively selected for CCR7, the CD45RO-negative cells used as naive CD8 cells excluded terminally differentiated effector memory CD45RA+ cells. Only in-frame clones appear in the TCRdb table, and some are missing; sequencing was by immunoSEQ multiplex PCR. Among fewer than 850,000 clones listed, 95% to 97% were seen once. This receptor was taken from a man younger than 45 in good health. Sequencing was carried out using naive CD8+ T cells sorted from blood.

CDR3 DNA: TGTGCCAGCAGTTACTCTGTAACGGGCACTGAAGCTTTCTTT. Protein sequence: CASSYSVTGTEAFF. The chain recombines TRBV6-5 with TRBJ1-1; no clear D gene. Germline V gene lookup returns CDR1 MNHEY and CDR2 SVGAGI. This CDR3 spans 14 amino acids. V was trimmed by 0 bases and J by 4 bases, leaving 9 bases between them.